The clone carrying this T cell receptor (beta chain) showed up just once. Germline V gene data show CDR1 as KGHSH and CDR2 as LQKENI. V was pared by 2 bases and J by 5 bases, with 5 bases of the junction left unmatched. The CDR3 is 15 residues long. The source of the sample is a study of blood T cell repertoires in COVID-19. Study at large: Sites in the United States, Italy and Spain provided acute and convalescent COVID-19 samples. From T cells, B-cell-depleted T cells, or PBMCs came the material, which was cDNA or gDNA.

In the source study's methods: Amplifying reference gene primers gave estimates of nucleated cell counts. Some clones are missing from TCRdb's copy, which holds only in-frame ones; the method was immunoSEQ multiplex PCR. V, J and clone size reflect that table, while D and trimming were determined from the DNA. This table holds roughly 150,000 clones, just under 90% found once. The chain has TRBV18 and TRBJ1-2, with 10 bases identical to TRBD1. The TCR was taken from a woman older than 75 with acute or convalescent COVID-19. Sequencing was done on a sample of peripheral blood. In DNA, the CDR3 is TGTGCCAGCTCACCAACGGACAGGGGGGGATATGGCTACACCTTC. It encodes CASSPTDRGGYGYTF.